The clone carrying this T cell receptor beta chain was observed at least ten times. Its matching antigen is unknown. 5'RACE with constant-segment primers built TCRalpha and TCRbeta cDNA libraries with UMIs. TCRdb analysed the 5' RACE reads with MiXCR anew, one entry per CDR3 protein. The sample gives 200,000 or so distinct CDR3 sequences, 9.5% of which show up once; approximately 3.3% is in the top ten. The sample comes from a study of T-cell memory formation after mild COVID-19. The study, taken as a whole, reports: CD4+ contracting clones lay mainly in CM and EM, CD8+ ones in EMRA. Whereas later expanders leaned CD4+, clones contracting day 15 to 85 showed a balanced CD4/CD8 makeup.

Germline V lookup: CDR1 SQVTM, CDR2 ANQGSEA. V shed 4 bases, J shed 6 bases, and the junction held 15 bases outside the gene matches. This CDR3 has 16 residues. The rearrangement joins TRBV29-1 to TRBJ2-7; 10 positions agree with TRBD1. The sequence was collected from a man younger than 30 who had mild COVID-19 (a few samples of this study predate the infection). Cell type and time point are not known. Input material: PBMCs or a T cell subset sorted from them (not recorded which). CDR3 nucleotides: TGCAGCGTTGTCCGGGACAGGGGAAGATTGGCTACCGAGCAGTACTTC. This gives the protein CSVVRDRGRLATEQYF.